This T cell receptor (beta chain) was identified during a study of T cells in localized non-small cell lung cancer. Study-wide results and caveats: In the blood, greater T cell density corresponded to longer overall survival. Tumor showed lower T cell clonality than uninvolved adjacent lung, where it was highest. Appearing in adjacent lung were a median about 60 of the top 100 tumor clones.

About this clone itself: Antigen unknown. The junction shows a germline mismatch at one end, possibly a read error.

Measured with immunoSEQ multiplex PCR; TCRdb has only the in-frame clones, and not every one. Among a few thousand clones, approximately 25% were seen once, and the ten largest hold less than 20%. The CDR3 totals 14 residues. The V and J genes are TRBV23-1 and TRBJ1-2; D not resolved. TRBV23-1 is placed among ORFs of uncertain function. The receptor's source is a male donor older than 55 with stage I lung adenocarcinoma. The sequenced sample was lung tumor tissue, obtained before any cancer treatment. As DNA, the CDR3 is TGCGCCAGCAGCCAATTTGAGGGCGGCGGTGGCTACACCTTC. Translation: CASSQFEGGGGYTF.